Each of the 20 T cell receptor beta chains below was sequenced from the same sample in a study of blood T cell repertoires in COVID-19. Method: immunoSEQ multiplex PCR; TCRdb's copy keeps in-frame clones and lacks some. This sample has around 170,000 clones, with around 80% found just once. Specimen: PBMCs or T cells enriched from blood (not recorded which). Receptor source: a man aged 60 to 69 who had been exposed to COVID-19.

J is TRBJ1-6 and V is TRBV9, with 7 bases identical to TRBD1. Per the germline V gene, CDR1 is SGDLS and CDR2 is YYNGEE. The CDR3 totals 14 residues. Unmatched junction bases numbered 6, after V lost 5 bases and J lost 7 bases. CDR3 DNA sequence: TGTGCCAGCAGACCCGGGACAGCCAATTCACCCCTCCACTTT. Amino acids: CASRPGTANSPLHF.

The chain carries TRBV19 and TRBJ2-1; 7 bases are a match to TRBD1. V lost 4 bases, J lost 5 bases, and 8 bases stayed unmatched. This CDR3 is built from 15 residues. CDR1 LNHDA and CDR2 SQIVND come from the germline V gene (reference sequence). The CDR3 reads CASSKPGQRDNEQFF. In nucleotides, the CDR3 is TGTGCCAGTAGTAAACCGGGACAGAGAGACAATGAGCAGTTCTTC. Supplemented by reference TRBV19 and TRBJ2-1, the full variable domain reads DGGITQSPKYLFRKEGQNVTLSCEQNLNHDAMYWYRQDPGQGLRLIYYSQIVNDFQKGDIAEGYSVSREKKESFPLTVTSAQKNPTAFYLCASSKPGQRDNEQFFGPGTRLTVL.

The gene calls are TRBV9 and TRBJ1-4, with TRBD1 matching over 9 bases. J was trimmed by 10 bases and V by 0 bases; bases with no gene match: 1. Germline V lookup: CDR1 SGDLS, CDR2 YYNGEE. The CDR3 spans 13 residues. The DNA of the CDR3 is TGTGCCAGCAGCGTAGTGACAGGGGGAAAACTGTTTTTT. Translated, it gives CASSVVTGGKLFF.

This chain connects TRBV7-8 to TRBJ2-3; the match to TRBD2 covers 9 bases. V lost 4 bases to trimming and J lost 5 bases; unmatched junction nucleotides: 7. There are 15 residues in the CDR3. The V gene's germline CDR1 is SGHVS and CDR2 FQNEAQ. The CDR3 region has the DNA TGTGCCAGCAGCTCTAATAGCGGGAGACAAGATACGCAGTATTTT. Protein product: CASSSNSGRQDTQYF.

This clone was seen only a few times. The CDR3 region is CASSSLTGGTSGNTIYF. The CDR3 DNA reads as TGTGCCAGCAGTTCCTTGACAGGGGGCACGTCTGGAAACACCATATATTTT. The gene calls are TRBV27 and TRBJ1-3; 10 nucleotides match TRBD1. Germline V gives CDR1 MNHEY, CDR2 SMNVEV (reference sequence). The CDR3 sequence is 17 residues long. J lost 1 base, V lost 4 bases, and 7 bases had no gene match.

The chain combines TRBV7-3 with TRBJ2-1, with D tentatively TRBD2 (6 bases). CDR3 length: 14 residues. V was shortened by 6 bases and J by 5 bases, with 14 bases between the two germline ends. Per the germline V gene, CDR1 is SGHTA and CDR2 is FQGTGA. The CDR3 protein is CASRGGTKDNEQFF. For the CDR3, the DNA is TGTGCCAGCAGGGGCGGGACGAAGGACAATGAGCAGTTCTTC.

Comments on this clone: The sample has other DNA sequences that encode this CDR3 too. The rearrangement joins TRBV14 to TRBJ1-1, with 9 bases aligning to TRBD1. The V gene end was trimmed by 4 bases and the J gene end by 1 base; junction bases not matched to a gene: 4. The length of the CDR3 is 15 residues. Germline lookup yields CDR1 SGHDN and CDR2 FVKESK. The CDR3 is CASSLRTGANTEAFF. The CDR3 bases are TGTGCCAGCAGCCTTAGGACAGGGGCGAACACTGAAGCTTTCTTT.

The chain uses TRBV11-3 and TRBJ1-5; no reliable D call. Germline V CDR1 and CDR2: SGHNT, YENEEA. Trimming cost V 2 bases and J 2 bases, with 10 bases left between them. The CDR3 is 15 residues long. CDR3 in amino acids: CASSLSGYGNQPQHF. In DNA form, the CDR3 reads TGTGCCAGCAGCTTATCAGGTTATGGCAATCAGCCCCAGCATTTT.

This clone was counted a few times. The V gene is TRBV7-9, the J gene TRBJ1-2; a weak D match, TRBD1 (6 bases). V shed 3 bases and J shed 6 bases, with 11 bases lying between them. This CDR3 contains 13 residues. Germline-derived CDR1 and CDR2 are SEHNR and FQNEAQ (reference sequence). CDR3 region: CASSFGQSHGYTF. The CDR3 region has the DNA TGTGCCAGCAGCTTCGGACAGTCTCATGGCTACACCTTC.

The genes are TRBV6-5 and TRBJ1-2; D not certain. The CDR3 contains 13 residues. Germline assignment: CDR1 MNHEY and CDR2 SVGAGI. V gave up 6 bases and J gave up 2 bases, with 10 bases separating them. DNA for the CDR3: TGTGCCAGCAGACGAGCGGGGAACTATGGCTACACCTTC. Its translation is CASRRAGNYGYTF.

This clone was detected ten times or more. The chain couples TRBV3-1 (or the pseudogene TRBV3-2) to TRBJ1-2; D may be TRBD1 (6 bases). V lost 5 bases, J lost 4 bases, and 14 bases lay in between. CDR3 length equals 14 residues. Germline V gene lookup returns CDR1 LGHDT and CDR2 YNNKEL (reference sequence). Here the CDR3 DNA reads TGTGCCAGCAGCGTACAGGGATTCGGCTATGGCTACACCTTC. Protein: CASSVQGFGYGYTF.

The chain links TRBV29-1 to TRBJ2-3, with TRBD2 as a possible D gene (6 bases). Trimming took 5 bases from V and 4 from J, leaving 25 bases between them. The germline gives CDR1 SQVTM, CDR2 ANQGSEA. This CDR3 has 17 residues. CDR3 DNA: TGCAGCGTTCTGGAAAACCTAGCGAAGCTTGGGTCAGATACGCAGTATTTT. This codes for CSVLENLAKLGSDTQYF.

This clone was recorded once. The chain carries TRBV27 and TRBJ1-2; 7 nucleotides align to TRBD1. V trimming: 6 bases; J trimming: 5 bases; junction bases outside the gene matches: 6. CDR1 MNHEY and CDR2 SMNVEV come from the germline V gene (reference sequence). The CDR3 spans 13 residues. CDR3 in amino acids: CASSQGVRYGYTF. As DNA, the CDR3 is TGTGCCAGCAGCCAGGGGGTGAGGTATGGCTACACCTTC.

The CDR3 loop reads CASNNRIPGYGYTF. CDR3 DNA sequence: TGTGCCAGTAATAACCGGATCCCGGGCTATGGCTACACCTTC. J is TRBJ1-2 and V is TRBV19, with D uncertain. Trimming cost V 7 bases and J 4 bases, with 16 bases left between them. The CDR3 covers 14 residues. Germline V gene data show CDR1 as LNHDA and CDR2 as SQIVND (reference sequence).

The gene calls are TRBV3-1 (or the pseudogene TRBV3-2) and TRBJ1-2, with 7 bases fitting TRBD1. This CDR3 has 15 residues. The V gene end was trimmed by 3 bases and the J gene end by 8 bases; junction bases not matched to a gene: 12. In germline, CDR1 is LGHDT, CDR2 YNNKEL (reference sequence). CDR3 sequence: CASSQTRGRGQGYTF. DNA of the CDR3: TGTGCCAGCAGCCAGACTAGGGGGCGGGGTCAAGGCTACACCTTC.

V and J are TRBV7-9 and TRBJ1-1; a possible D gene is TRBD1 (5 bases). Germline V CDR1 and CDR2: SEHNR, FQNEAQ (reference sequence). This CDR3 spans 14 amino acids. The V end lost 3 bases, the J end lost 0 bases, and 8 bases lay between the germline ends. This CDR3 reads CASSFDSMNTEAFF. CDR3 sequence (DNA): TGTGCCAGCAGCTTTGACAGCATGAACACTGAAGCTTTCTTT. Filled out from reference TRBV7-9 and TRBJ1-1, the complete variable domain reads DTGVSQNPRHKITKRGQNVTFRCDPISEHNRLYWYRQTLGQGPEFLTYFQNEAQLEKSRLLSDRFSAERPKGSFSTLEIQRTEQGDSAMYLCASSFDSMNTEAFFGQGTRLTVV.

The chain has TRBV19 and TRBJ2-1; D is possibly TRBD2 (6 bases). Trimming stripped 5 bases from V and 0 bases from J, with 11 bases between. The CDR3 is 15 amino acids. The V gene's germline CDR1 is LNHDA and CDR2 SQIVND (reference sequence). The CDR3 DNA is TGTGCCAGTAGTCCCGTAGCGGTCTCCTACAATGAGCAGTTCTTC. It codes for CASSPVAVSYNEQFF.

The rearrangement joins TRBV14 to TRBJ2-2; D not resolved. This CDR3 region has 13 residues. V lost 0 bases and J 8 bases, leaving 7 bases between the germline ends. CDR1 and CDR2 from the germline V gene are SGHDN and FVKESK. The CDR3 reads CASSQDLQGELFF. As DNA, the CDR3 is TGTGCCAGCAGCCAAGATTTGCAGGGGGAGCTGTTTTTT.

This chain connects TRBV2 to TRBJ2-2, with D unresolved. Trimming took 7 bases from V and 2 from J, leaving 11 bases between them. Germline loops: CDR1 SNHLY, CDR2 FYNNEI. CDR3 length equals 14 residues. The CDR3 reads CASKSVQNTGELFF. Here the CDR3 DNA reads TGTGCCAGCAAATCAGTCCAAAACACCGGGGAGCTGTTTTTT. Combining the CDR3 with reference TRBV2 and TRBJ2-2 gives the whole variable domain EPEVTQTPSHQVTQMGQEVILRCVPISNHLYFYWYRQILGQKVEFLVSFYNNEISEKSEIFDDQFSVERPDGSNFTLKIRSTKLEDSAMYFCASKSVQNTGELFFGEGSRLTVL.

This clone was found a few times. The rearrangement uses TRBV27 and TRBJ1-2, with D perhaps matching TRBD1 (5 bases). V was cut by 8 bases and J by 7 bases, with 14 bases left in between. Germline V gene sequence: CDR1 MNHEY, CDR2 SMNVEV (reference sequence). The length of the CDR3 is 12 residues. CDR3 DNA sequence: TGTGCCAGCGGTCCTCGCGGGGGTGGCTACACCTTC. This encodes CASGPRGGGYTF.